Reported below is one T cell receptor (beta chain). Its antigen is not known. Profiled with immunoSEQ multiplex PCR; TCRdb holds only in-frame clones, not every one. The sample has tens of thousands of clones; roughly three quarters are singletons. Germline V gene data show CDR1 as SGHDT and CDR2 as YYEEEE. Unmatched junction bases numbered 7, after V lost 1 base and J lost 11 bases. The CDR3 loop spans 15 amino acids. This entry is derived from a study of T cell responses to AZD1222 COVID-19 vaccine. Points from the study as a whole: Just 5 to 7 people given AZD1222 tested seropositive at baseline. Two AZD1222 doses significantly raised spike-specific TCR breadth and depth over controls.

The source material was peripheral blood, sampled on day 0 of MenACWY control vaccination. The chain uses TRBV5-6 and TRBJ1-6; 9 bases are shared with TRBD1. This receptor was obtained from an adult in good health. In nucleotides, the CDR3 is TGTGCCAGCAGCTTGTTAGGGACAGGGTTTACACCCCTCCACTTT. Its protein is CASSLLGTGFTPLHF.